The 25 T cell receptor beta chains below come from one sample, sequenced in a study of blood T cell repertoires in COVID-19. Using immunoSEQ multiplex PCR, the repertoire was profiled, and TCRdb retains in-frame clones only, with some absent. The sample holds about 320,000 clones; 86% are singletons and the top ten take 1.5% to 2%. The sample was peripheral blood. Source of these receptors: a woman in her 50s with acute or convalescent COVID-19.

The J gene is TRBJ2-1, the V gene TRBV2, with 14 bases matching TRBD2. This CDR3 contains 18 residues. Germline lookup yields CDR1 SNHLY and CDR2 FYNNEI. Trimming removed 3 bases from V and 10 bases from J; junction bases left unmatched: 14. The CDR3 region is CASSDSALGTSGRDEQFF. Here the CDR3 DNA reads TGTGCCAGCAGTGACTCTGCTTTGGGGACTAGCGGGAGAGACGAGCAGTTCTTC.

V usage is TRBV24-1 and J usage is TRBJ1-4, with D perhaps matching TRBD1 (5 bases). Germline lookup yields CDR1 KGHDR and CDR2 SFDVKD. This CDR3 spans 16 amino acids. V was pared by 4 bases and J by 8 bases, with 19 bases between. The CDR3 nucleotides read TGTGCCACCAGTGACCCCCGGGACTCCGCCTTGGAAAAACTGTTTTTT. It encodes CATSDPRDSALEKLFF.

J is TRBJ2-1 and V is TRBV7-2, with TRBD1 identical over 10 bases. The CDR3 is 16 residues long. Losses at the gene ends were 2 bases for V and 6 bases for J; bases not matched to a gene: 7. CDR1 and CDR2 from the germline V gene are SGHTA and FQGNSA. CDR3: CASSLPGTGAGNEQFF. As DNA, the CDR3 is TGTGCCAGCAGCTTACCCGGGACAGGGGCCGGCAATGAGCAGTTCTTC.

The rearrangement uses TRBV28 and TRBJ1-2, with TRBD1 matching 12 bases. The germline V gene encodes CDR1 MDHEN and CDR2 SYDVKM. This CDR3 is 16 amino acids long. V was pared by 6 bases and J by 3 bases, with 8 bases of the junction left unmatched. The CDR3 DNA follows: TGTGCCAGCAGGGGGATGGGACAGGGGGCAGACTATGGCTACACCTTC. Residues: CASRGMGQGADYGYTF.

This clone was counted only a few times. The chain is built from TRBV7-8 and TRBJ2-7, with D perhaps TRBD2 (5 bases). Germline CDR1 and CDR2: SGHVS and FQNEAQ. The CDR3 loop spans 14 amino acids. V lost 5 bases to trimming and J lost 3 bases, with 14 bases between them. CDR3 residues: CASSTGLSIYEQYF. The CDR3 nucleotides read TGTGCCAGCAGCACCGGACTGTCTATCTACGAGCAGTACTTC.

This sequence joins TRBV6-5 and TRBJ1-2, with a tentative D call TRBD1 (5 bases). V gave up 7 bases and J gave up 3 bases, with 15 bases separating them. The CDR3 length is 14 residues. CDR1 MNHEY and CDR2 SVGAGI come from the germline V gene. The CDR3 reads CASKGKLTYYGYTF. CDR3 nucleotide sequence: TGTGCCAGCAAGGGGAAGCTTACTTACTATGGCTACACCTTC.

The count of this clone is one. V usage is TRBV9 and J usage is TRBJ2-3; TRBD2 aligns across 13 bases. V lost 3 bases, J lost 1 base, and 5 bases stayed unmatched. This CDR3 contains 17 residues. Germline V CDR1 and CDR2: SGDLS, YYNGEE. The CDR3 region has the DNA TGTGCCAGCAGCGGCCCCGGGACTAGCGGGGGCACAGATACGCAGTATTTT. Its translation: CASSGPGTSGGTDTQYF.

The chain has TRBV7-2 and TRBJ2-7, with TRBD1 matching 11 bases. This CDR3 is 14 amino acids long. CDR1 is SGHTA and CDR2 is FQGNSA in the germline V gene. J gave up 6 bases and V 5 bases, and 6 bases lay outside the gene matches. Written as DNA, the CDR3 is TGTGCCAGCAGCGGCGGGACAGGGGGGGTCGAGCAGTACTTC. Its protein is CASSGGTGGVEQYF.

V usage is TRBV3-1 (or the pseudogene TRBV3-2) and J usage is TRBJ2-3, with TRBD2 matching over 10 bases. V lost 0 bases, J lost 3 bases, and 21 bases stayed unmatched. This CDR3 spans 22 amino acids. Germline V lookup: CDR1 LGHDT, CDR2 YNNKEL (reference sequence). CDR3 sequence reads: CASSQDIRTKIAGGVETDTQYF. The CDR3 region has the DNA TGTGCCAGCAGCCAAGACATAAGAACGAAAATAGCGGGAGGAGTAGAGACAGATACGCAGTATTTT.

This clone was seen a single time. J is TRBJ2-7 and V is TRBV10-3; TRBD2 aligns across 9 bases. CDR1 ENHRY and CDR2 SYGVKD come from the germline V gene. The J segment lost 0 bases and the V segment lost 6 bases, leaving 6 bases of the junction unmatched. The CDR3 contains 15 residues. CDR3 loop: CAIRSDSGGSYEQYF. As DNA, the CDR3 is TGTGCCATCAGATCCGATAGCGGGGGCTCCTACGAGCAGTACTTC.

The chain couples TRBV30 to TRBJ2-3; 9 nucleotides agree with TRBD2. Germline V gene data show CDR1 as GTSNPN and CDR2 as SVGIG (reference sequence). The CDR3 length is 16 residues. The V segment lost 0 bases and the J segment 6 bases; nucleotides outside the gene matches: 10. The CDR3 sequence: CAWSVGRLAATDTQYF. For the CDR3, the DNA is TGTGCCTGGAGTGTTGGGAGACTAGCGGCCACGGATACGCAGTATTTT. Based on the CDR3 plus reference TRBV30 and TRBJ2-3, the full variable domain is SQTIHQWPATLVQPVGSPLSLECTVEGTSNPNLYWYRQAAGRGLQLLFYSVGIGQISSEVPQNLSASRPQDRQFILSSKKLLLSDSGFYLCAWSVGRLAATDTQYFGPGTRLTVL.

The chain links TRBV2 to TRBJ2-2; 7 bases line up with TRBD1. The germline V gene has CDR1 SNHLY and CDR2 FYNNEI. CDR3 length: 12 amino acids. The V gene end was trimmed by 7 bases and the J gene end by 6 bases; junction bases not matched to a gene: 2. The CDR3 loop reads CASNRGAGELFF. As DNA, the CDR3 is TGTGCCAGCAACAGGGGAGCCGGGGAGCTGTTTTTT.

The chain links TRBV7-3 to TRBJ2-7; 9 bases agree with TRBD2. Germline trimming cut 6 bases from V and 2 bases from J; bases unmatched to any gene: 5. Germline V CDR1 and CDR2: SGHTA, FQGTGA. There are 14 residues in the CDR3. The CDR3 sequence: CASSRVAGAYEQYF. The CDR3 coding sequence is TGTGCCAGCAGTCGGGTAGCGGGAGCCTACGAGCAGTACTTC.

The genes are TRBV6-2 or TRBV6-3 and TRBJ1-4, with 8 bases identical to TRBD1. Unmatched junction bases numbered 5, after V lost 5 bases and J lost 0 bases. The germline V gene encodes CDR1 MNHEY and CDR2 SVGEGT. The CDR3 has 16 amino acids. CDR3 in amino acids: CASSDPTGATNEKLFF. Written as DNA, the CDR3 is TGTGCCAGCAGTGACCCGACAGGGGCAACTAATGAAAAACTGTTTTTT.

The chain joins TRBV5-1 to TRBJ2-7, with 10 bases matching TRBD2. This CDR3 region has 14 residues. Germline assignment: CDR1 SGHRS and CDR2 YFSETQ. V shed 7 bases, J shed 3 bases, and the junction held 7 bases outside the gene matches. CDR3 in amino acids: CASHTSGISYEQYF. Here the CDR3 DNA reads TGCGCCAGCCACACTAGCGGGATTAGCTACGAGCAGTACTTC.

The chain joins TRBV3-1 (or the pseudogene TRBV3-2) to TRBJ2-1; D unresolved. The CDR3 has 14 amino acids. V lost 0 bases and J lost 9, with 12 bases in between. CDR1 and CDR2 from the germline V gene are LGHDT and YNNKEL (reference sequence). The CDR3 DNA is TGTGCCAGCAGCCAAGAAACCAGCGCCACTGAGCAGTTCTTC. Its protein is CASSQETSATEQFF.

This clone came up a few times. The chain links TRBV6-1 to TRBJ2-7; weak D call: TRBD2 (5 bases). This CDR3 is built from 16 residues. The V and J ends lost 2 bases and 4 bases respectively, with 18 bases between them. Germline assignment: CDR1 MNHNS and CDR2 SASEGT. This chain's CDR3 is CASSESGWSEGYEQYF. The CDR3 DNA sequence: TGTGCCAGCAGTGAATCGGGATGGTCCGAAGGGTACGAGCAGTACTTC.

This clone has only a few counts. The rearrangement uses TRBV6-1 and TRBJ1-5; the D gene is possibly TRBD1 (6 bases). Trimming took 1 base from V and 1 from J, leaving 11 bases between them. The CDR3 runs 16 residues. Looked up from germline, CDR1 is MNHNS and CDR2 is SASEGT. CDR3 nucleotide sequence: TGTGCCAGCAGTGAAGACAGGGCTTGGAGCAATCAGCCCCAGCATTTT. Translating it yields CASSEDRAWSNQPQHF.

This clone was seen once. The V and J genes are TRBV6-5 and TRBJ2-3; TRBD2 is a possible D gene (6 bases). This CDR3 is built from 14 residues. Germline CDR1 MNHEY, CDR2 SVGAGI. V gave up 0 bases and J gave up 4 bases, with 8 bases separating them. The DNA for the CDR3 is TGTGCCAGCAGTTACTCAACGGGAGCAGATACGCAGTATTTT. This codes for CASSYSTGADTQYF.

The J gene is TRBJ2-3, the V gene TRBV21-1; the D call TRBD2 from the table was never checked on the DNA. TRBV21-1 is labeled a pseudogene. The CDR3 covers 17 residues. Here the CDR3 DNA reads TGTGCCAGCAACCCGCCGCTCGGGTTAGCGGGCACAGATACGCAGTATTTT. The encoded protein is CASNPPLGLAGTDTQYF.

V and J are TRBV9 and TRBJ2-7; a possible D gene is TRBD2 (6 bases). Trimming took off 0 bases at V and 3 bases at J, with 10 bases between the two ends. Looked up from germline, CDR1 is SGDLS and CDR2 is YYNGEE. The CDR3 consists of 14 residues. CDR3 protein: CASSVAEGYYEQYF. For the CDR3, the DNA is TGTGCCAGCAGCGTAGCGGAGGGATACTACGAGCAGTACTTC.

The chain employs TRBV28 and TRBJ1-4, with TRBD1 as a possible D gene (5 bases). The germline V gene has CDR1 MDHEN and CDR2 SYDVKM. This CDR3 spans 14 amino acids. V lost 2 bases, J lost 8 bases, and 12 bases lay in between. This CDR3 reads CASSLVGGVEKLFF. CDR3 DNA sequence: TGTGCCAGCAGTTTAGTGGGGGGAGTGGAAAAACTGTTTTTT.

The chain is built from TRBV7-8 and TRBJ1-5; perhaps TRBD1 as D (6 bases). Trimming left V 1 base short and J 7 bases short, with 11 bases between. This CDR3 has 14 amino acids. Germline CDR1 reads SGHVS; CDR2 reads FQNEAQ. CDR3 in DNA: TGTGCCAGCAGCTTAGAGGGGGTTCTACAGCCCCAGCATTTT. Protein sequence: CASSLEGVLQPQHF.

The rearrangement uses TRBV11-1 and TRBJ1-6, with a weak D call TRBD1 (5 bases). Between the trimmed V and J ends, which lost 1 base and 7 bases, there was a span of 11 bases. Germline CDR1 SGHAT, CDR2 FQDESV (reference sequence). This CDR3 has 15 residues. The CDR3 sequence: CASSLEGFSNSPLHF. For the CDR3, the DNA is TGTGCCAGCAGCTTAGAGGGGTTTTCCAATTCACCCCTCCACTTT.

The rearrangement links TRBV4-2 to TRBJ2-2, with a possible D match to TRBD1 (5 bases). Trimming removed 3 bases from V and 0 bases from J, with 14 bases in between. The CDR3 has 17 residues. The germline CDR1 and CDR2 sequences are LGHNA and YNFKEQ. The CDR3 nucleotides read TGTGCCAGCAGCCAGTCTAGGGGCCACGCGAACACCGGGGAGCTGTTTTTT. It translates to CASSQSRGHANTGELFF.